Following are 13 T cell receptor beta chains from one sample sequenced in a study of human T cells and chemical hapten exposure. This sample's time point: patch test 2, 6 weeks after DPC sensitization. Treatment denoted: therapeutic diphenylcyclopropenone sensitization with weekly scalp DPC. TCRdb processed the RACE reads anew with MiXCR; each CDR3 protein has one entry. The sample contains roughly 30,000 distinct CDR3 sequences, 8% to 10% of which appear only once. The sequenced sample was whole blood, obtained in connection with sensitization to the hapten diphenylcyclopropenone (DPC). The origin of the receptors is a man aged 25-45 years with alopecia areata. Some clones in this sample may be carry-over from other donors' samples.

This clonotype was recorded a few times. The rearrangement uses TRBV6-2 or TRBV6-3 and TRBJ1-1, with a weak D call TRBD1 (5 bases). In germline, CDR1 is MNHEY, CDR2 SVGEGT. This CDR3 region has 13 residues. V was clipped by 2 bases and J by 10 bases, with 14 bases between them. Here the CDR3 reads CASSYQGPRAAFF. The CDR3 DNA follows: TGTGCCAGCAGTTACCAGGGCCCTCGAGCAGCTTTCTTT.

This clonotype was recorded many times. The gene calls are TRBV4-3 and TRBJ1-1, with no clear D. This CDR3 contains 14 residues. Germline CDR1 reads LGHNA; CDR2 reads YSLEER. Trimming pared 1 base from V and 3 bases from J, leaving 9 bases between. The CDR3 here is CASSQGNFDTEAFF. CDR3 coding DNA: TGCGCCAGCAGCCAAGGGAACTTTGACACTGAAGCTTTCTTT.

This clonotype came up many times. V gene TRBV27 combines with J gene TRBJ1-1; 9 bases are shared with TRBD1. Germline-derived CDR1 and CDR2 are MNHEY and SMNVEV (reference sequence). CDR3 length: 15 amino acids. The junction had 10 bases not matched to a gene; V was cut back by 5 bases and J by 6 bases. CDR3 loop: CASSVSGTGIPEAFF. DNA for the CDR3: TGTGCCAGCAGTGTGTCGGGGACAGGGATTCCTGAAGCTTTCTTT.

This clonotype was counted ten times or more. The V and J genes are TRBV6-5 and TRBJ2-1, with 12 bases fitting TRBD2. The CDR3 is 15 amino acids. The ends lost 4 bases at V and 8 bases at J; junction bases unmatched: 6. The germline V gene encodes CDR1 MNHEY and CDR2 SVGAGI. The CDR3 region is CASSSLLAGGDEQFF. The CDR3 nucleotides are TGTGCCAGCAGTTCTCTTCTAGCGGGGGGGGATGAGCAGTTCTTC.

This clonotype was detected many times. The rearrangement uses TRBV12-3 or TRBV12-4 and TRBJ2-6; D is uncertain. The CDR3 totals 15 residues. V dropped 2 bases and J dropped 0 bases, with 5 bases sitting between them. This CDR3 reads CASSLKHSGANVLTF. CDR3 DNA: TGTGCCAGCAGTTTAAAACACTCTGGGGCCAACGTCCTGACTTTC.

This chain links TRBV25-1 with TRBJ1-4, with unresolved D. The V and J ends lost 5 bases and 7 bases respectively, with 11 bases between them. The CDR3 is 13 residues long. Germline V gene lookup returns CDR1 MGHDK and CDR2 SYGVNS. The CDR3 sequence is CASSRRYSEKLFF. CDR3 coding DNA: TGTGCCAGCAGTAGGAGGTACAGTGAAAAACTGTTTTTT. Based on the CDR3 plus reference TRBV25-1 and TRBJ1-4, the full variable domain is EADIYQTPRYLVIGTGKKITLECSQTMGHDKMYWYQQDPGMELHLIHYSYGVNSTEKGDLSSESTVSRIRTEHFPLTLESARPSHTSQYLCASSRRYSEKLFFGSGTQLSVL.

This clonotype showed up many times. The V gene is TRBV6-6, the J gene TRBJ2-7; tentative D call: TRBD1 (6 bases). V was clipped by 6 bases and J by 3 bases, with 12 bases between them. Germline assignment: CDR1 MNHNY and CDR2 SVGAGI (reference sequence). CDR3 length: 13 amino acids. The chain's CDR3 is CASSRDTYYEQYF. In DNA, the CDR3 is TGTGCCAGCAGCCGGGACACCTACTACGAGCAGTACTTC.

The rearrangement uses TRBV6-2 or TRBV6-3 and TRBJ1-5; TRBD1 aligns across 8 bases. CDR1 MNHEY and CDR2 SVGEGT come from the germline V gene. V shed 0 bases, J shed 9 bases, and the junction held 7 bases outside the gene matches. The CDR3 consists of 15 residues. CDR3 nucleotide sequence: TGTGCCAGCAGTTACTCCGACAGGGGAGAGGGGCCCCAGCATTTT. This translates into CASSYSDRGEGPQHF.

This clonotype has ten or more counts. The chain has TRBV7-3 and TRBJ2-3; tentative D call: TRBD2 (6 bases). The V gene lost 5 bases and the J gene lost 0 bases, with 9 bases spanning the gap. Looked up from germline, CDR1 is SGHTA and CDR2 is FQGTGA. CDR3 length: 14 residues. CDR3 coding DNA: TGTGCCAGCAGCCTAGGGACTAGCACAGATACGCAGTATTTT. Protein: CASSLGTSTDTQYF.

The sample holds a few counts of this clonotype. The chain links TRBV27 to TRBJ2-7; maybe TRBD1 (6 bases). The CDR3 runs 13 residues. Trimming removed 4 bases from V and 7 bases from J, with 14 bases in between. Germline CDR1 reads MNHEY; CDR2 reads SMNVEV (reference sequence). The CDR3 loop is CASSSFTRGEQYF. Written as DNA, the CDR3 is TGTGCCAGCAGTTCCTTCACTAGGGGGGAGCAGTACTTC.

About this clonotype itself: A read error may account for a junction end that differs from germline. The chain uses TRBV7-2 and TRBJ2-6; 11 bases map to TRBD1. The CDR3 runs 15 residues. Germline CDR1 is SGHTA and CDR2 is FQGNSA. CDR3 loop: CASSFWGQGDNVLTF. The CDR3 nucleotides read TGTGCCAGCAGCTTTTGGGGACAGGGGGACAACGTCCTGACTTTC.

The sample holds a few counts of this clonotype. The V call is TRBV12-3 or TRBV12-4, the J call TRBJ1-3, with a possible D match to TRBD1 (5 bases). This CDR3 has 15 residues. The germline V and J ends were trimmed by 7 bases and 3 bases, with 16 bases remaining between them. The DNA for the CDR3 is TGTGCCAGCACCCCAGGGCAGATCTTTGGAAACACCATATATTTT. Its protein product is CASTPGQIFGNTIYF.

V and J are TRBV6-1 and TRBJ2-1; TRBD1 matches at 8 bases. Germline trimming cut 5 bases from V and 2 bases from J; bases unmatched to any gene: 5. The CDR3 is made up of 15 amino acids. Per the germline V gene, CDR1 is MNHNS and CDR2 is SASEGT. The DNA for the CDR3 is TGTGCCAGCAGTCCCGACAGGGGAACCTACAATGAGCAGTTCTTC. It codes for CASSPDRGTYNEQFF.